Given below is one TCR beta chain in context. Its antigen remains unknown. The sample originates from a study of a mutant IDH1 vaccine in newly diagnosed glioma. Across the whole study: Earlier therapy was either radiotherapy, temozolomide, or both, and most got both.

Sequenced by immunoSEQ multiplex PCR; TCRdb stores in-frame clones only, minus some. The sample has 85,000 to 100,000 clones, 70% to 90% seen once. Time point described: baseline, week 1 (first vaccination visit). Indicated treatment: pre-vaccination baseline after standard-of-care therapy. Patients carried new grade 3 or 4 IDH1-mutant astrocytomas lacking nuclear ATRX. Study-wide results and limits: Overall, about 93% of patients had vaccine-induced immune responses. Shifts in the top peripheral T cell clonotypes seemed unrelated to pseudoprogression.

This specimen was PBMCs, taken from a glioma patient treated with radiotherapy, temozolomide or both. The origin of this receptor is a woman in her 50s with glioma.

The CDR3 loop is CASSFRGPRGDTQYF. The CDR3 bases are TGTGCCAGCAGTTTCAGGGGGCCACGCGGAGATACGCAGTATTTT. This chain connects TRBV27 to TRBJ2-3, with TRBD1 identical over 8 bases. Germline V CDR1 and CDR2: MNHEY, SMNVEV (reference sequence). CDR3 size: 15 residues. The V and J ends lost 3 bases and 5 bases, in that order; junction bases with no gene match: 7.